This TCR beta chain was found in a study of shared clonotypes between healthy human individuals (dated by TCRdb to between 2020 and 2021). At the level of the whole study: The cohort included a few men and a couple of women between 18 and 49 years of age. For each donor, three plates each were used for CD4 naive and CD4 memory, two plates were used for CD8 naive, and one plate was used for CD8 memory. To estimate repertoire size and how much clonotypes are shared between individuals, the study performed deep sequencing of blood TCR repertoires from a few healthy adults. To increase sequencing depth and limit assay-specific biases, different laboratories used diverse techniques to prepare libraries and sequence TCR repertoires. Between about 0.8 and 9 billion PBMCs per donor were obtained by leukapheresis.

Using the deep immunoSEQ assay, multiplex PCR amplified TCR CDR3 regions from genomic DNA. Genomic DNA extracted from each cell subset was distributed evenly over all wells of several immunoSEQ 96-well plates, and each plate served as one replicate. Each replicate PCR for sorted subsets received approximately 220 ng genomic DNA, equal to roughly 30,000 T cell genomes. Purified libraries were quantified with a Qubit 3.0 fluorometer, sized on a Bioanalyzer 2100, and re-quantified with the KAPA Library Quantification kit. Each immunoSEQ 96-well plate was sequenced on its own single-read 150-cycle Illumina NextSeq 550 flow cell. For the original study's pipeline: The immunoSEQ output contained only junctional sequences without quality scores, so filtering could not match that applied to full-length reads. To assign V/J genes and CDR3, sequences were annotated using PyIR, a Python wrapper for IgBLAST v1.9, with IMGT germline references. Reads with weak V/J assignments (E-value above 1e-6), missing CDR3, stop codons, out-of-frame junctions, or ambiguous translated residues were removed. V3J clonotypes were defined by identical inferred V gene, J gene, and CDR3 amino acid sequence. Percentage overlap between repertoires was calculated by dividing the number of shared unique clonotypes by the size of the smaller repertoire. RTK rarefaction, the Chao1 estimator, and Recon v2.1 estimates of unobserved clonotypes were used to assess repertoire richness. For all TCRbeta clonotypes obtained by the gDNA method from a handful of donors, generation probabilities were computed with OLGA. TCRdb re-hosts the immuneACCESS table, in-frame sequences only. Its copies lack some clones; in the studies checked, an unresolved V gene accounts for under half of them, and the cause for the rest is not known. Clonal size and the V and J genes are those of that table, whereas D and trimming came from the DNA. The sample records 2 million to 2.5 million clones, approximately 95% of which are singletons. The ten largest account for approximately 0.13% of the sample.

Spanning cysteine to phenylalanine, the CDR3 consists of 16 amino acids. Only CDR3 DNA remains: 48 bases, in frame from the first base. CDR1 is given as SGHAT and CDR2 as FQNNGV, both from the germline V gene. V and J are trimmed by 5 bases and 4 bases, and the gene matches miss 13 bases of the junction. Findings and caveats that apply to the study as a whole: Because the study included only a small number of donors, the genetic and exposure-history diversity represented was limited. Only blood was sampled, and tissue TCR repertoires likely differ from those in blood. Sharing across several donors was observed for roughly 5.4% of naive CD4, about 4% of naive CD8, 2.3% of memory CD4, and roughly 0.4% of memory CD8 clonotypes. Even with the large sequencing depth, rarefaction of the sorted-subset datasets indicated that sequencing was incomplete. Higher generation probabilities were observed for clonotypes shared by all four sorted-subset donors than for non-shared clonotypes. Based on pairwise subsampling, the degree of clonotype sharing among donors was expected to be affected by sequencing depth. Naive subsets generally had larger estimated clonotype richness than memory subsets did.

A word on this clone: No cognate antigen has been identified for it. The sample holds no much larger clone one base away, and base qualities are not on file.

The donors were healthy, HIV-negative adults with no recently reported acute infections or vaccinations. Every donor was a Caucasian adult residing in Nashville, Tennessee, USA. CD4+ T cells were enriched through magnetic negative selection, after which naive cells were positively selected on CD45RA and the remaining negative fraction served as the memory subset. Blood was collected by leukapheresis, and PBMCs were isolated by Ficoll-Histopaque density gradient centrifugation and then cryopreserved in liquid nitrogen vapor phase. Purity and quantity of every magnetically sorted T cell population were checked by analytical flow cytometry. Genomic DNA was isolated from every sorted fraction and measured by UV absorbance on a Nanodrop 2000c.

Recombination connected TRBV11-2 to TRBJ1-2, with 7 bases in between that match TRBD1. The sample comprised naive CD4+ T cells sorted from blood. This specimen's cell subset or site label, interpreted: CD45RA+ positively selected. The origin of this receptor is a young man in good health. For the CDR3, the sequence is CASSPHLTGASYGYTF. The sequence in DNA is TGTGCCAGCAGCCCACATCTAACAGGGGCGTCCTATGGCTACACCTTC.